One sample yielded the 4 T cell receptor beta chains listed below, sequenced in a study of beta chain features in type 1 diabetes. Expressed TCRB transcripts were sequenced because the entire RNA isolate underwent reverse transcription. TCRdb's copy holds only in-frame clones and misses some; the assay was immunoSEQ multiplex PCR. The data show around 320,000 clones, 14% seen once. Sequenced: central memory CD4+ T cells from blood. These receptors all come from a man aged 30 to 45 in good health.

This clone was seen at least ten times. V gene TRBV5-6 combines with J gene TRBJ2-3; 10 nucleotides agree with TRBD2. This CDR3 region has 16 residues. Germline V gene data show CDR1 as SGHDT and CDR2 as YYEEEE. The V gene end was trimmed by 2 bases and the J gene end by 6 bases; junction bases not matched to a gene: 9. CDR3 region: CASSFGLAGARDTQYF. The CDR3 DNA follows: TGTGCCAGCAGCTTCGGGCTAGCGGGGGCAAGGGATACGCAGTATTTT.

This clone was counted between two and nine times. The chain recombines TRBV30 with TRBJ2-5; D might be TRBD2 (6 bases). Germline CDR1 reads GTSNPN; CDR2 reads SVGIG (reference sequence). Trimming cost V 1 base and J 2 bases, with 11 bases left between them. This CDR3 region has 14 residues. CDR3 DNA sequence: TGTGCCTGGAGTGGGGGAGGAACTCAAGAGACCCAGTACTTC. This encodes CAWSGGGTQETQYF.

The chain is built from TRBV6-4 and TRBJ2-2, with D perhaps assigned TRBD1 or TRBD2 (5 bases each). This CDR3 region has 15 residues. Trimming shortened V by 0 bases and J by 3 bases, and 8 bases separated the two germline ends. Germline V gene sequence: CDR1 MRHNA, CDR2 SNTAGT. The CDR3 sequence: CASSDSGVDTGELFF. As DNA, the CDR3 is TGTGCCAGCAGTGACTCGGGGGTCGACACCGGGGAGCTGTTTTTT.

This clone came up a few times. The chain uses TRBV19 and TRBJ1-5; TRBD1 is a possible D gene (5 bases). V was trimmed by 7 bases and J by 3 bases, leaving 19 bases between them. This CDR3 is built from 16 residues. CDR1 is LNHDA, CDR2 SQIVND, per germline (reference sequence). Written as DNA, the CDR3 is TGTGCCAGTACCCAAGAAGCAGGGCGAAACAATCAGCCCCAGCATTTT. As protein: CASTQEAGRNNQPQHF.